Below are 18 T cell receptor beta chains sequenced from a single sample in a study of radiotherapy plus CTLA-4 blockade in lung cancer. Method: immunoSEQ multiplex PCR; TCRdb's copy keeps in-frame clones and lacks some. The data show about 120,000 clones, about nine tenths seen once. The starting material was peripheral blood, obtained from a patient treated with radiotherapy plus ipilimumab. The receptors come from a human donor with non-small cell lung cancer that progressed on radiotherapy plus ipilimumab.

This clone was observed a single time. The chain joins TRBV19 to TRBJ2-3, with 15 bases aligning to TRBD2. The CDR3 has 16 amino acids. V dropped 4 bases and J dropped 4; count of bases not matched to a gene: 3. Germline V lookup: CDR1 LNHDA, CDR2 SQIVND (reference sequence). CDR3 amino acids: CASSSWTSGRADTQYF. DNA for the CDR3: TGTGCCAGTAGTAGCTGGACTAGCGGGAGGGCAGATACGCAGTATTTT.

CDR3 region: CASSRGELNEKLFF. CDR3 DNA: TGTGCCAGTAGCCGGGGAGAGCTTAATGAAAAACTGTTTTTT. V gene TRBV19 combines with J gene TRBJ1-4; D ambiguous. Germline loops: CDR1 LNHDA, CDR2 SQIVND (reference sequence). This CDR3 is built from 14 residues. Deletions cut 6 bases from V and 4 bases from J, with 12 bases between.

The J gene is TRBJ2-7, the V gene TRBV7-3; 9 nucleotides line up with TRBD2. Per the germline V gene, CDR1 is SGHTA and CDR2 is FQGTGA. The ends lost 0 bases at V and 6 bases at J; junction bases unmatched: 9. There are 16 residues in the CDR3. This CDR3 is CASSLTPGGRAGEQYF. DNA for the CDR3: TGTGCCAGCAGCTTAACGCCGGGCGGGAGGGCCGGCGAGCAGTACTTC.

The chain has TRBV11-3 and TRBJ1-2; D gene unclear. The CDR3 loop spans 14 amino acids. V was pared by 5 bases and J by 2 bases, with 12 bases between. Germline CDR1 SGHNT, CDR2 YENEEA. For the CDR3, the DNA is TGTGCCAGCAGCAAAGGACCTTTAAACTATGGCTACACCTTC. Translated, it gives CASSKGPLNYGYTF.

V and J are TRBV19 and TRBJ2-2; 9 bases line up with TRBD1. CDR3 length equals 14 residues. Per the germline V gene, CDR1 is LNHDA and CDR2 is SQIVND (reference sequence). Unmatched junction bases numbered 6, after V lost 6 bases and J lost 7 bases. The CDR3 sequence: CASRGDRDGGELFF. DNA for the CDR3: TGTGCCAGTAGGGGGGACAGGGACGGCGGGGAGCTGTTTTTT.

V and J are TRBV7-9 and TRBJ1-2; D might be TRBD1 (5 bases). The CDR3 spans 14 residues. V lost 1 base and J lost 4, with 10 bases in between. Looked up from germline, CDR1 is SEHNR and CDR2 is FQNEAQ (reference sequence). The CDR3 region is CASSLGETAYGYTF. The CDR3 DNA follows: TGTGCCAGCAGCTTAGGGGAGACAGCCTATGGCTACACCTTC.

The chain uses TRBV6-6 and TRBJ1-1; TRBD1 matches 8 bases. The CDR3 runs 14 residues. V gave up 6 bases and J gave up 4 bases; unmatched junction bases: 7. CDR1 and CDR2 from the germline V gene are MNHNY and SVGAGI (reference sequence). CDR3 nucleotide sequence: TGTGCCAGCAGACCCGGAACAGGGGGCACTGAAGCTTTCTTT. It codes for CASRPGTGGTEAFF.

The rearrangement uses TRBV5-4 and TRBJ1-2; D ambiguous. The length of the CDR3 is 12 residues. Germline loops: CDR1 SGHNT, CDR2 YYREEE (reference sequence). The V gene lost 1 base and the J gene lost 8 bases, with 9 bases spanning the gap. For the CDR3, the DNA is TGTGCCAGCAGCTTGACAGCTGCCGGCTACACCTTC. Translation: CASSLTAAGYTF. The whole variable domain, remainder taken from reference TRBV5-4 and TRBJ1-2, is ETGVTQSPTHLIKTRGQQVTLRCSSQSGHNTVSWYQQALGQGPQFIFQYYREEENGRGNFPPRFSGLQFPNYSSELNVNALELDDSALYLCASSLTAAGYTFGSGTRLTVV.

The V and J genes are TRBV10-3 and TRBJ2-3; unclear D gene. The CDR3 is made up of 14 amino acids. The germline V and J ends were trimmed by 10 bases and 2 bases, with 16 bases remaining between them. Germline lookup yields CDR1 ENHRY and CDR2 SYGVKD. CDR3 loop: CATGPNSPTDTQYF. The DNA for the CDR3 is TGTGCCACCGGACCCAATAGTCCCACAGATACGCAGTATTTT.

The rearrangement links TRBV7-2 to TRBJ2-1; TRBD2 matches at 10 bases. V was clipped by 5 bases and J by 0 bases; unmatched bases: 13. Germline V gene lookup returns CDR1 SGHTA and CDR2 FQGNSA. The CDR3 contains 19 residues. CDR3 DNA sequence: TGTGCCAGCAGCCAACAGGGTAGCGGGAGGCTGAGCTCCTACAATGAGCAGTTCTTC. Amino acids: CASSQQGSGRLSSYNEQFF.

The chain has TRBV5-1 and TRBJ2-1; D is perhaps TRBD1 (5 bases). The CDR3 sequence is 15 residues long. Germline V lookup: CDR1 SGHRS, CDR2 YFSETQ. Trimming removed 0 bases from V and 5 bases from J, with 12 bases in between. The CDR3 coding sequence is TGCGCCAGCAGCTTGGGCCAGGGCCGAAACAATGAGCAGTTCTTC. Translating gives CASSLGQGRNNEQFF.

This chain connects TRBV6-1 to TRBJ2-7; 8 bases are shared with TRBD1. This CDR3 spans 12 amino acids. Germline values: CDR1 MNHNS, CDR2 SASEGT. Trimming at V came to 1 base and at J to 8 bases, leaving 1 base not matched to a gene. The CDR3 nucleotides are TGTGCCAGCAGTGAAGGACAGGGGAAGCAGTACTTC. Protein sequence: CASSEGQGKQYF.

This clone was picked up one time. The rearrangement uses TRBV10-3 and TRBJ1-2; D is undetermined. The CDR3 spans 15 residues. Germline V gene lookup returns CDR1 ENHRY and CDR2 SYGVKD. V was trimmed by 7 bases and J by 0 bases, leaving 15 bases between them. The CDR3 DNA sequence: TGTGCCATCACCGGAAAACAGCTGCCTAACTATGGCTACACCTTC. Translation gives CAITGKQLPNYGYTF.

The CDR3 sequence: CASSLGGGGRADTQYF. CDR3 in DNA: TGTGCCAGCAGCTTAGGAGGAGGGGGGCGGGCAGATACGCAGTATTTT. The V gene is TRBV11-3, the J gene TRBJ2-3; TRBD1 or TRBD2 may be the D gene (6 bases each). Trimming cost V 1 base and J 4 bases, with 15 bases left between them. Germline V gene sequence: CDR1 SGHNT, CDR2 YENEEA. The CDR3 covers 16 residues.

The rearrangement links TRBV6-5 to TRBJ1-2; D not resolved. This CDR3 spans 12 amino acids. Germline V gene sequence: CDR1 MNHEY, CDR2 SVGAGI. Trimming left V 8 bases short and J 2 bases short, with 9 bases between. The CDR3 region is CASWQVNYGYTF. The CDR3, as DNA: TGTGCCAGCTGGCAGGTGAACTATGGCTACACCTTC.

CDR3 loop: CASSKLGQPQHF. The CDR3 DNA reads as TGTGCCAGCAGTAAGTTAGGGCAGCCCCAGCATTTT. This rearrangement joins TRBV2 to TRBJ1-5; no reliable D call. V was pared by 5 bases and J by 7 bases, with 9 bases between. This CDR3 contains 12 residues. Germline CDR1 is SNHLY and CDR2 is FYNNEI.

V and J are TRBV7-2 and TRBJ2-1, with a weak D call TRBD1 (5 bases). Trimming removed 5 bases from V and 6 bases from J, with 14 bases in between. Germline V gene sequence: CDR1 SGHTA, CDR2 FQGNSA. This CDR3 spans 14 amino acids. Written as DNA, the CDR3 is TGTGCCAGCAGCCCCTCGGAAGGGGCCAATGAGCAGTTCTTC. Protein product: CASSPSEGANEQFF.

This chain connects TRBV11-1 to TRBJ2-1; a possible D gene is TRBD1 (6 bases). The length of the CDR3 is 15 residues. Germline CDR1 and CDR2: SGHAT and FQDESV (reference sequence). The V gene lost 2 bases and the J gene lost 4 bases, with 12 bases spanning the gap. This CDR3 is CASSLTDSSYNEQFF. The DNA for the CDR3 is TGTGCCAGCAGCTTAACGGACAGTTCATACAATGAGCAGTTCTTC.